A single sample is the source of the 4 T cell receptor beta chains below, sequenced in a study of cytomegalovirus exposure and HLA in healthy donors. The PCR made use of 60 Vbeta and 13 Jbeta primers. Only in-frame clones appear in the TCRdb table, and some are missing; sequencing was by immunoSEQ multiplex PCR. The table records 120,000 to 150,000 clones, 76% of them present only once. Sequences were obtained from PBMCs. The receptors come from a middle-aged man in good health and CMV-seronegative.

V is TRBV4-2 and J is TRBJ2-7; 10 bases match TRBD2. Germline assignment: CDR1 LGHNA and CDR2 YNFKEQ. The CDR3 runs 17 residues. Losses at the gene ends were 1 base for V and 0 bases for J; bases not matched to a gene: 6. CDR3 DNA: TGTGCCAGCAGCCAAGCGCCTACTAGCGGGGCCTCCTACGAGCAGTACTTC. Protein: CASSQAPTSGASYEQYF.

On this clone: The same CDR3 can be traced to other DNA sequences in this sample. The V call is TRBV2, the J call TRBJ1-4; D is perhaps TRBD1 (5 bases). Germline V gene data show CDR1 as SNHLY and CDR2 as FYNNEI. V dropped 4 bases and J dropped 4 bases, with 10 bases sitting between them. This CDR3 has 14 residues. CDR3 region: CASSVGGGNEKLFF. In DNA form, the CDR3 reads TGTGCCAGCAGTGTCGGCGGGGGTAATGAAAAACTGTTTTTT.

The chain uses TRBV7-2 and TRBJ2-5, with 9 bases identical to TRBD2. Germline lookup yields CDR1 SGHTA and CDR2 FQGNSA. The CDR3 is 16 residues long. The junction had 9 bases not matched to a gene; V was cut back by 5 bases and J by 2 bases. The CDR3 DNA sequence: TGTGCCAGCAGCCCCCAGAGCGGGGGGACTCAAGAGACCCAGTACTTC. Translated: CASSPQSGGTQETQYF. Supplemented by reference TRBV7-2 and TRBJ2-5, the full variable domain reads GAGVSQSPSNKVTEKGKDVELRCDPISGHTALYWYRQSLGQGLEFLIYFQGNSAPDKSGLPSDRFSAERTGGSVSTLTIQRTQQEDSAVYLCASSPQSGGTQETQYFGPGTRLLVL.

The chain couples TRBV4-1 to TRBJ2-4; 7 nucleotides match TRBD1. V gave up 2 bases and J gave up 8 bases; unmatched junction bases: 0. There are 12 residues in the CDR3. Per the germline V gene, CDR1 is MGHRA and CDR2 is YSYEKL. In DNA form, the CDR3 reads TGCGCCAGCAGCCAAACAGGGGACATTCAGTACTTC. It encodes CASSQTGDIQYF.